This TCR beta chain was recorded in a study of blood T cell repertoires in COVID-19. In the study overall: Material from acute and convalescent COVID-19 was sourced from the United States, Italy and Spain. In each case, the material was cDNA or gDNA derived from T cells, B-cell-depleted T cells, or PBMCs.

Germline lookup yields CDR1 SNHLY and CDR2 FYNNEI. The trim removed 8 bases at V and 7 bases at J, leaving 11 bases unmatched. The CDR3 length is 15 residues. Clones were read by immunoSEQ multiplex PCR, and TCRdb kept only the in-frame ones, dropping some. The sample yields about 220,000 clones, roughly 84% seen once. The sequenced material came from peripheral blood. The TCR was taken from a woman aged 80 or over with acute or convalescent COVID-19. The chain joins TRBV2 to TRBJ1-2; 12 nucleotides align to TRBD1. CDR3 coding DNA: TGTGCCAGCGGGACCGGGACAGGGGGCGCGGGTGGCTACACCTTC. Translated, it gives CASGTGTGGAGGYTF.